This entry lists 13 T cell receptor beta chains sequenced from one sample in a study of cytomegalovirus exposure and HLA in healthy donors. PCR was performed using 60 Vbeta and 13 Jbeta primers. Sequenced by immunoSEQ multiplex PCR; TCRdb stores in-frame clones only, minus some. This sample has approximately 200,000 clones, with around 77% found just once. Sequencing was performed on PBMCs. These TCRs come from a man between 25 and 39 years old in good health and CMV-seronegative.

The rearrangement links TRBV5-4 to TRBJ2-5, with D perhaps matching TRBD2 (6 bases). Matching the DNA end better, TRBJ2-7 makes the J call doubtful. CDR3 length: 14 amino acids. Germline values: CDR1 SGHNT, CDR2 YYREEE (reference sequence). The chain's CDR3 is CASSFPGSNDEQYF. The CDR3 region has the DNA TGTGCCAGCAGCTTCCCCGGGAGTAACGACGAGCAGTACTTC.

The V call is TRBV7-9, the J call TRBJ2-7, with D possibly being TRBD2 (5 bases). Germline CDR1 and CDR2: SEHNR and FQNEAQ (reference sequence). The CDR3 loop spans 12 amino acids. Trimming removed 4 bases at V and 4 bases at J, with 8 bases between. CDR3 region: CASSSIAYEQYF. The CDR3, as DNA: TGTGCCAGCAGCTCCATAGCGTACGAGCAGTACTTC. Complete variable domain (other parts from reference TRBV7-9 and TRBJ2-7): DTGVSQNPRHKITKRGQNVTFRCDPISEHNRLYWYRQTLGQGPEFLTYFQNEAQLEKSRLLSDRFSAERPKGSFSTLEIQRTEQGDSAMYLCASSSIAYEQYFGPGTRLTVT.

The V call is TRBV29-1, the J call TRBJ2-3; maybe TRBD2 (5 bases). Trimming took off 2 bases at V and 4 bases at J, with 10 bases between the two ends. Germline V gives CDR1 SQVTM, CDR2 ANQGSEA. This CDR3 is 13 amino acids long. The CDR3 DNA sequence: TGCAGCGTTGAAAGAGGGATATCAGATACGCAGTATTTT. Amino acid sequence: CSVERGISDTQYF.

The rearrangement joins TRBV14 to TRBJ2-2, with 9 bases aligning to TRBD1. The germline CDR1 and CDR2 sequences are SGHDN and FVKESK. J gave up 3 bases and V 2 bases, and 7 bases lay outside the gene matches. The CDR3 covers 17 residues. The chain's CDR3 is CASSQRDRALDTGELFF. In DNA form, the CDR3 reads TGTGCCAGCAGCCAACGGGACAGGGCGTTGGACACCGGGGAGCTGTTTTTT.

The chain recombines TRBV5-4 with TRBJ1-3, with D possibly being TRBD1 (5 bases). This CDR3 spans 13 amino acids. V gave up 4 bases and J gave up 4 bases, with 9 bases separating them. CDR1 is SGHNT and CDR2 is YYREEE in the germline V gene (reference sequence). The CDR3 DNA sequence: TGTGCCAGCAGCGGGGGGGTCGGAAACACCATATATTTT. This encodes CASSGGVGNTIYF.

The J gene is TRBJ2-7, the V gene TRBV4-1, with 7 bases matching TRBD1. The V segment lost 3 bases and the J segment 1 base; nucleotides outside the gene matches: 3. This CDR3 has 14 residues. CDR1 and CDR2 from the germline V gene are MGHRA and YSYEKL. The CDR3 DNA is TGCGCCAGCAGCCACCCGGGACAGTCCTACGAGCAGTACTTC. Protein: CASSHPGQSYEQYF.

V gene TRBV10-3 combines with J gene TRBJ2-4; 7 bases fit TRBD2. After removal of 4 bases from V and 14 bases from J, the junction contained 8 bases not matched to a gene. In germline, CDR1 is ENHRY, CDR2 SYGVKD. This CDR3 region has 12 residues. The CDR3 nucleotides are TGTGCCATCAGTGGGGCGGGAGAGGGAAAGTACTTC. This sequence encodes CAISGAGEGKYF.

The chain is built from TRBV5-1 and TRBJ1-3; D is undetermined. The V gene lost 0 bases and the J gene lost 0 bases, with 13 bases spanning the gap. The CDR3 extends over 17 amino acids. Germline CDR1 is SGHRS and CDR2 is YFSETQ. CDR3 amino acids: CASSLGRARSSGNTIYF. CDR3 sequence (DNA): TGCGCCAGCAGCTTGGGCCGTGCTCGGAGCTCTGGAAACACCATATATTTT.

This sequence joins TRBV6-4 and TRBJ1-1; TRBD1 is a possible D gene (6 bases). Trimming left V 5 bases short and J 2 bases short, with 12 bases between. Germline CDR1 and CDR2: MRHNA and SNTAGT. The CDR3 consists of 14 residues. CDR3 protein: CASSLRGGNTEAFF. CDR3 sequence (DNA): TGTGCCAGCAGTTTGAGGGGGGGAAACACTGAAGCTTTCTTT.

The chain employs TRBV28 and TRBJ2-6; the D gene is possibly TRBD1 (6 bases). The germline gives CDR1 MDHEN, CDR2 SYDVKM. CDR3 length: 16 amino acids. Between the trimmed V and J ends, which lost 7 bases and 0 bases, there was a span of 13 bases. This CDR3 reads CASTKWDNSGANVLTF. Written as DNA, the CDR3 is TGTGCCAGCACTAAATGGGACAACTCTGGGGCCAACGTCCTGACTTTC.

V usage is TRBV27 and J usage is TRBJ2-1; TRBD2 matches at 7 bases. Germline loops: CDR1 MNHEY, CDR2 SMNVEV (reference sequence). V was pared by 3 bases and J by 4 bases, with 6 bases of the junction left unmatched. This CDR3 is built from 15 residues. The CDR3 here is CASSLTTSYYNEQFF. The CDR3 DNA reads TGTGCCAGCAGTTTGACGACTAGCTATTACAATGAGCAGTTCTTC.

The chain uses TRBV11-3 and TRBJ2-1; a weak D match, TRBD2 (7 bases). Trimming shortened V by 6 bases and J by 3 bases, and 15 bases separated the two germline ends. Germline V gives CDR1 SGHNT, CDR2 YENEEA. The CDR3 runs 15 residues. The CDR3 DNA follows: TGTGCCAGCAGTATAGGGGGGGGGAACTACAATGAGCAGTTCTTC. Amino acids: CASSIGGGNYNEQFF. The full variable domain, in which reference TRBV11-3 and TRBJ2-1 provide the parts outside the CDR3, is EAGVVQSPRYKIIEKKQPVAFWCNPISGHNTLYWYLQNLGQGPELLIRYENEEAVDDSQLPKDRFSAERLKGVDSTLKIQPAELGDSAVYLCASSIGGGNYNEQFFGPGTRLTVL.

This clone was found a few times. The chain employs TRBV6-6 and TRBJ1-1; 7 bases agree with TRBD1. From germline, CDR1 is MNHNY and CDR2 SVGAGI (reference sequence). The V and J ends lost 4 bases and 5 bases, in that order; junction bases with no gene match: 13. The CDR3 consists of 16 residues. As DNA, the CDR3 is TGTGCCAGCAGTTTAGATTACAGGGGAAGAGGAACTGAAGCTTTCTTT. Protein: CASSLDYRGRGTEAFF.